These 31 T cell receptor beta chains were sequenced from one sample in a study of control samples from healthy donors and cancer patients. Sequencing used immunoSEQ multiplex PCR; TCRdb keeps in-frame clones, though not all of them. The table records roughly 120,000 clones, 90% to 95% of them present only once. The sequenced sample consisted of PBMCs. The receptors here all came from a man over 45 with head and neck cancer.

Of note for this clone: No conserved phenylalanine or tryptophan ends this CDR3, so it is likely a read error. No DNA is shown, since the ends of the CDR3 on it are uncertain; the CDR3 is the one TCRdb lists. The rearrangement uses TRBV7-2 and TRBJ1-2; the table assigns TRBD1, which was not confirmed against the DNA. The CDR3 contains 11 residues when both ends are counted. Germline V gives CDR1 SGHTA, CDR2 FQGNSA. This CDR3 reads CASTATGRFVY.

The J gene is TRBJ2-3, the V gene TRBV9; tentative D call: TRBD1 (5 bases). This CDR3 has 14 amino acids. V lost 3 bases and J 4 bases, leaving 12 bases between the germline ends. Germline CDR1 and CDR2: SGDLS and YYNGEE. For the CDR3, the DNA is TGTGCCAGCAGCGCCTCAGGGTTCCCAGATACGCAGTATTTT. Translating it yields CASSASGFPDTQYF.

The chain carries TRBV19 and TRBJ2-1; D perhaps matches TRBD1 (6 bases). The V end was cut by 5 bases, the J end by 7 bases, with 15 bases between. Germline lookup yields CDR1 LNHDA and CDR2 SQIVND (reference sequence). The CDR3 sequence is 14 residues long. CDR3 bases: TGTGCCAGTAGTGCCACAGGGTCGGGGAATGAGCAGTTCTTC. Residues: CASSATGSGNEQFF.

This clone was detected once. CDR3 in DNA: TGTGCCAGCAGTTTATCGGGCAATCAGCCCCAGCATTTT. Translating it yields CASSLSGNQPQHF. This chain joins TRBV27 and TRBJ1-5; D is undetermined. V lost 0 bases to trimming and J lost 2 bases, with 2 bases between them. Germline V gene sequence: CDR1 MNHEY, CDR2 SMNVEV (reference sequence). The CDR3 is 13 amino acids.

The chain joins TRBV7-2 to TRBJ1-2; weak D call: TRBD1 (5 bases). The V end lost 1 base, the J end lost 2 bases, and 11 bases lay between the germline ends. This CDR3 has 15 residues. Germline CDR1 SGHTA, CDR2 FQGNSA. The CDR3 is CASSLEKGRNYGYTF. The CDR3 nucleotides are TGTGCCAGCAGCTTAGAAAAGGGGCGGAACTATGGCTACACCTTC.

V gene TRBV4-3 combines with J gene TRBJ2-1, with D possibly being TRBD1 (5 bases). This CDR3 has 15 amino acids. V was shortened by 3 bases and J by 2 bases, with 11 bases between the two germline ends. Germline CDR1 reads LGHNA; CDR2 reads YSLEER. CDR3 nucleotides: TGCGCCAGCAGCCAGCAGGGTGCGGCCTACAATGAGCAGTTCTTC. This codes for CASSQQGAAYNEQFF.

J is TRBJ2-1 and V is TRBV18; tentative D call: TRBD2 (5 bases). V lost 3 bases and J lost 7, with 13 bases in between. Germline values: CDR1 KGHSH, CDR2 LQKENI. The CDR3 is 14 residues long. CDR3 sequence reads: CASSPRPLENEQFF. CDR3 nucleotide sequence: TGTGCCAGCTCACCTCGCCCACTAGAAAATGAGCAGTTCTTC.

The genes are TRBV4-1 and TRBJ1-6; the D gene is possibly TRBD1 (5 bases). The germline gives CDR1 MGHRA, CDR2 YSYEKL. This CDR3 has 16 residues. Trimming removed 4 bases at V and 9 bases at J, with 19 bases between. The CDR3 protein is CASSPRTNRASSPLHF. DNA of the CDR3: TGCGCCAGCAGCCCGCGGACAAATAGGGCGAGTTCACCCCTCCACTTT.

This clone occurred once. The J gene is TRBJ2-5, the V gene TRBV7-2, with D unresolved. The CDR3 sequence is 14 residues long. V was shortened by 4 bases and J by 1 base, with 10 bases between the two germline ends. Germline assignment: CDR1 SGHTA and CDR2 FQGNSA. The CDR3 here is CASSSSQTQETQYF. The CDR3 DNA reads as TGTGCCAGCAGCTCGTCTCAAACCCAAGAGACCCAGTACTTC.

V is TRBV10-3 and J is TRBJ2-2; 10 positions match TRBD1. The CDR3 sequence is 16 residues long. Germline V CDR1 and CDR2: ENHRY, SYGVKD. V dropped 8 bases and J dropped 6; count of bases not matched to a gene: 12. The DNA for the CDR3 is TGTGCCATCGGACCCGGGACAGGGGAGATCCCCGGGGAGCTGTTTTTT. Translated: CAIGPGTGEIPGELFF.

The V call is TRBV3-1 (or the pseudogene TRBV3-2), the J call TRBJ2-1, with unresolved D. The length of the CDR3 is 13 residues. The V gene's germline CDR1 is LGHDT and CDR2 YNNKEL (reference sequence). V lost 1 base and J 5 bases, leaving 6 bases between the germline ends. The CDR3 region is CASSQGGHNEQFF. As DNA, the CDR3 is TGTGCCAGCAGCCAAGGAGGACACAATGAGCAGTTCTTC.

The chain couples TRBV4-2 to TRBJ1-2; 12 bases are a match to TRBD1. The CDR3 runs to 16 residues. Trimming at V came to 1 base and at J to 8 bases, leaving 8 bases not matched to a gene. Germline loops: CDR1 LGHNA, CDR2 YNFKEQ. CDR3 in DNA: TGTGCCAGCAGCCAAGCCGGGACAGGGGGCGCGGGGGGCTACACCTTC. It yields the protein CASSQAGTGGAGGYTF.

The genes are TRBV9 and TRBJ2-3; 9 positions match TRBD2. There are 16 residues in the CDR3. Germline loops: CDR1 SGDLS, CDR2 YYNGEE. Unmatched junction bases numbered 8, after V lost 0 bases and J lost 6 bases. CDR3 in amino acids: CASSVEGGGALDTQYF. CDR3 DNA sequence: TGTGCCAGCAGCGTAGAAGGCGGGGGGGCCCTCGATACGCAGTATTTT.

The chain uses TRBV10-3 and TRBJ2-7; D is unresolved. This CDR3 is built from 13 residues. Germline-derived CDR1 and CDR2 are ENHRY and SYGVKD. The V and J ends lost 3 bases and 7 bases respectively, with 13 bases between them. In DNA, the CDR3 is TGTGCCATCAGTGACTACCAACGAGGAGAGCAGTACTTC. It translates to CAISDYQRGEQYF.

The V call is TRBV27, the J call TRBJ2-2, with 7 bases aligning to TRBD2. Germline V CDR1 and CDR2: MNHEY, SMNVEV (reference sequence). The CDR3 sequence is 16 residues long. V shed 3 bases, J shed 0 bases, and the junction held 4 bases outside the gene matches. CDR3 sequence: CASSFGLGANTGELFF. CDR3 nucleotide sequence: TGTGCCAGCAGTTTCGGACTAGGCGCGAACACCGGGGAGCTGTTTTTT.

The chain carries TRBV6-6 and TRBJ2-7; TRBD2 is a possible D gene (7 bases). V lost 0 bases, J lost 1 base, and 10 bases lay in between. Germline-derived CDR1 and CDR2 are MNHNY and SVGAGI (reference sequence). The CDR3 sequence is 15 residues long. CDR3: CASSYSRGGSYEQYF. The CDR3 region has the DNA TGTGCCAGCAGTTACTCGAGGGGGGGATCCTACGAGCAGTACTTC.

CDR3 in amino acids: CASRSLSPKGYEQYF. The CDR3 nucleotides are TGTGCCAGTCGGTCCCTGTCTCCCAAGGGTTACGAGCAGTACTTC. The chain has TRBV6-5 and TRBJ2-7; no reliable D call. Germline assignment: CDR1 MNHEY and CDR2 SVGAGI. Trimming took 9 bases from V and 4 from J, leaving 22 bases between them. CDR3 length: 15 residues.

The chain carries TRBV20-1 and TRBJ1-1, with a weak D call TRBD1 (6 bases). The germline V gene has CDR1 DFQATT and CDR2 SNEGSKA (reference sequence). Deletions cut 5 bases from V and 1 base from J, with 11 bases between. The length of the CDR3 is 13 residues. CDR3 nucleotide sequence: TGCAGTGCTCGTGGGGGGGCGAACACTGAAGCTTTCTTT. The encoded protein is CSARGGANTEAFF.

This sequence joins TRBV12-3 or TRBV12-4 and TRBJ2-7; D remains ambiguous. V lost 6 bases to trimming and J lost 5 bases, with 11 bases between them. There are 12 residues in the CDR3. CDR3 residues: CASSSGPDEQYF. The CDR3 DNA is TGTGCCAGCAGCTCCGGACCCGACGAGCAGTACTTC.

The J gene is TRBJ1-2, the V gene TRBV9, with D tentatively TRBD1 (6 bases). Germline V gene data show CDR1 as SGDLS and CDR2 as YYNGEE. Trimming pared 3 bases from V and 0 bases from J, leaving 6 bases between. The CDR3 loop spans 13 amino acids. In DNA, the CDR3 is TGTGCCAGCAGCGGGACAGCTAACTATGGCTACACCTTC. Its translation is CASSGTANYGYTF.

J is TRBJ1-2 and V is TRBV7-9; D call uncertain. This CDR3 comprises 14 residues. In germline, CDR1 is SEHNR, CDR2 FQNEAQ (reference sequence). V was trimmed by 4 bases and J by 7 bases, leaving 16 bases between them. DNA of the CDR3: TGTGCCAGCAGCTCTCTACGCGCTTACAGTGGCTACACCTTC. This gives the protein CASSSLRAYSGYTF.

V is TRBV15 and J is TRBJ1-5, with 8 bases lining up with TRBD1. Germline V lookup: CDR1 LNHNV, CDR2 YYDKDF (reference sequence). The CDR3 spans 18 residues. The J segment lost 5 bases and the V segment lost 5 bases, leaving 17 bases of the junction unmatched. The CDR3 sequence is CATSGGAGGTGGDQPQHF. Written as DNA, the CDR3 is TGTGCCACCAGCGGGGGGGCAGGGGGCACCGGTGGGGATCAGCCCCAGCATTTT.

The chain combines TRBV7-8 with TRBJ2-5; TRBD1 matches 8 bases. Matching the DNA end better, TRBJ2-7 makes the J call doubtful. Per the germline V gene, CDR1 is SGHVS and CDR2 is FQNEAQ. The CDR3 spans 14 residues. The DNA for the CDR3 is TGTGCCAGCAGCTTTAGGGACAGGATCTACGAGCAGTACTTC. Translated: CASSFRDRIYEQYF.

In the case of this clone: Other DNA sequences in the same sample also yield this CDR3. This rearrangement joins TRBV3-1 (or the pseudogene TRBV3-2) to TRBJ2-3; D ambiguous. Trimming took off 2 bases at V and 1 base at J, with 10 bases between the two ends. Germline V gives CDR1 LGHDT, CDR2 YNNKEL (reference sequence). The CDR3 sequence is 15 residues long. The CDR3 is CASSQHGQGTDTQYF. CDR3 DNA: TGTGCCAGCAGCCAACATGGGCAGGGCACAGATACGCAGTATTTT.

The chain is built from TRBV5-1 and TRBJ2-5; 7 nucleotides line up with TRBD1. J lost 0 bases, V lost 2 bases, and 4 bases had no gene match. This CDR3 has 15 residues. Germline V lookup: CDR1 SGHRS, CDR2 YFSETQ. CDR3: CASSFRDRNQETQYF. The CDR3 DNA reads TGCGCCAGCAGCTTTCGGGACAGAAACCAAGAGACCCAGTACTTC.

The rearrangement joins TRBV9 to TRBJ2-3; 8 nucleotides agree with TRBD2. CDR1 SGDLS and CDR2 YYNGEE come from the germline V gene. This CDR3 has 17 amino acids. V dropped 4 bases and J dropped 4; count of bases not matched to a gene: 14. CDR3 DNA sequence: TGTGCCAGCAGCCTCGGGATAGCGGGGCTGAGGGCAGATACGCAGTATTTT. Translation gives CASSLGIAGLRADTQYF.

The chain carries TRBV29-1 and TRBJ1-1; D might be TRBD1 (5 bases). The CDR3 length is 13 residues. CDR1 and CDR2 (germline): SQVTM, ANQGSEA. Trimming shortened V by 4 bases and J by 0 bases, and 9 bases separated the two germline ends. The CDR3 protein is CSVGLQVNTEAFF. The CDR3 DNA sequence: TGCAGCGTTGGGTTACAGGTGAACACTGAAGCTTTCTTT.

The J gene is TRBJ2-2, the V gene TRBV6-5, with a weak D call TRBD1 (6 bases). Trimming left V 7 bases short and J 7 bases short, with 13 bases between. The CDR3 runs 13 residues. Germline V gene data show CDR1 as MNHEY and CDR2 as SVGAGI. The CDR3 nucleotides read TGTGCCAGCAACCTGCAGGGGTTCGGGGAGCTGTTTTTT. Its translation: CASNLQGFGELFF.

This chain uses TRBV20-1 with TRBJ1-2, with D unclear. V lost 3 bases and J lost 7, with 12 bases in between. Germline CDR1 reads DFQATT; CDR2 reads SNEGSKA (reference sequence). This CDR3 is 12 amino acids long. The CDR3 here is CSASSLVRGYTF. CDR3 nucleotides: TGCAGTGCTAGTTCCTTGGTCCGTGGCTACACCTTC.

This chain links TRBV11-2 with TRBJ2-7; D remains unclear. Germline values: CDR1 SGHAT, CDR2 FQNNGV. The germline V and J ends were trimmed by 1 base and 0 bases, with 7 bases remaining between them. This CDR3 spans 14 amino acids. DNA for the CDR3: TGTGCCAGCAGCTTAGGGGTACCCTCCTACGAGCAGTACTTC. It codes for CASSLGVPSYEQYF. The full variable domain, with the rest looked up from reference TRBV11-2 and TRBJ2-7, is EAGVAQSPRYKIIEKRQSVAFWCNPISGHATLYWYQQILGQGPKLLIQFQNNGVVDDSQLPKDRFSAERLKGVDSTLKIQPAKLEDSAVYLCASSLGVPSYEQYFGPGTRLTVT.

This clone was seen just once. The chain joins TRBV3-1 (or the pseudogene TRBV3-2) to TRBJ1-1, with D tentatively TRBD1 (5 bases). Trimming pared 4 bases from V and 0 bases from J, leaving 12 bases between. The CDR3 has 15 residues. Per germline, CDR1 LGHDT and CDR2 YNNKEL (reference sequence). CDR3 sequence (DNA): TGTGCCAGCAGCCCTCAACAGGTTATGAACACTGAAGCTTTCTTT. This codes for CASSPQQVMNTEAFF.